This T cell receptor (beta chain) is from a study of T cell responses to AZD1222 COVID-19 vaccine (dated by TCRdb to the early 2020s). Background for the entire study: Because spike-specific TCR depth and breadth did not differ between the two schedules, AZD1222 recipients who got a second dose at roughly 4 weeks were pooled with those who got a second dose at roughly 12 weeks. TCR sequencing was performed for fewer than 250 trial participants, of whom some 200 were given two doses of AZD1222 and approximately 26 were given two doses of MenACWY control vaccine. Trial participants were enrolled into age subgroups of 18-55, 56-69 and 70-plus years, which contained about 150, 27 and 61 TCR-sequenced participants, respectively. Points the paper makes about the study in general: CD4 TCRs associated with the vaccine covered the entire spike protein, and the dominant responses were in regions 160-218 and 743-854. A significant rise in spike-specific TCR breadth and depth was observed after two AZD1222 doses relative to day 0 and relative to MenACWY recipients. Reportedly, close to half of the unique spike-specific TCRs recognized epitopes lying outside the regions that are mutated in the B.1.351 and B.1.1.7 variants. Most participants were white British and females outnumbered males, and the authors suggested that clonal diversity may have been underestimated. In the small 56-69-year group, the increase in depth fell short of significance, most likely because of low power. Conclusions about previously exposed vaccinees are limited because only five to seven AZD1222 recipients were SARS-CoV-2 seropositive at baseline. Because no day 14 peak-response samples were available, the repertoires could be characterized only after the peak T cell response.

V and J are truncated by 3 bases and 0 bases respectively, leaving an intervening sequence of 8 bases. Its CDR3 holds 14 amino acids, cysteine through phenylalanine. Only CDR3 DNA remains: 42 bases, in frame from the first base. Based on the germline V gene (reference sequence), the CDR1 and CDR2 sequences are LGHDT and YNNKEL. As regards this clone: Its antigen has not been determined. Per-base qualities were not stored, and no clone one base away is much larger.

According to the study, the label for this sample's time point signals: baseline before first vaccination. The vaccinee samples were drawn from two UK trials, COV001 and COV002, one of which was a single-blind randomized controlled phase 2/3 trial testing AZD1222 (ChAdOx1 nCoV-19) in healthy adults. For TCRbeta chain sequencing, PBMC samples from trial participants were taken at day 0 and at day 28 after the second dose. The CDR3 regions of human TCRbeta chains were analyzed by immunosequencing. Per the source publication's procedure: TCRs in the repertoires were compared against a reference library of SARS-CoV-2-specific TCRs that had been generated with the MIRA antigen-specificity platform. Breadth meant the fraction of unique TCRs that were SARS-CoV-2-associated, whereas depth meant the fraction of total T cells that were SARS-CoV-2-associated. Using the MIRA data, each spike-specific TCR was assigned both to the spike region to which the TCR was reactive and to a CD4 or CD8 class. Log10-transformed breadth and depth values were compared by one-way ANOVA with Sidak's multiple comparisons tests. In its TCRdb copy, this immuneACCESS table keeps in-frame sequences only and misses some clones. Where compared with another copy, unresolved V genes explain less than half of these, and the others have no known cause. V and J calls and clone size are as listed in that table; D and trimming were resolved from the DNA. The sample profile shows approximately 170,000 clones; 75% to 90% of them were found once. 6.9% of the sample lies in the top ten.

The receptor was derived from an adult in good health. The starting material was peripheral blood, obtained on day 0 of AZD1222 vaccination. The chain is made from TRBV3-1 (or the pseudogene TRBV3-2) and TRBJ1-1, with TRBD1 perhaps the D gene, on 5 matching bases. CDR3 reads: CASSQGLMNTEAFF. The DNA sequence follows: TGTGCCAGCAGCCAGGGGCTTATGAACACTGAAGCTTTCTTT.